These 10 T cell receptor beta chains came from one sample sequenced in a study of prognosis after radiotherapy for stage I lung cancer. Genomic DNA was the source, and TCR beta CDR3 was amplified from it by two-round multiplex PCR. TRBV and TRBJ genes each had their own specific primers in first-round PCR. MiXCR, applied by TCRdb to the multiplex PCR reads, yields one record per CDR3 protein. The data show 25,000 to 35,000 distinct CDR3 sequences, around 48% seen once. The source material was PBMCs, sampled before or after stereotactic body radiation therapy (not recorded which). Receptors originate from a donor of 50 years or more with non-small cell lung cancer.

About this clonotype: A far larger clone is one nucleotide away, so this likely arose from a read error. J is TRBJ2-7 and V is TRBV7-3; 10 nucleotides match TRBD1. Germline V gene lookup returns CDR1 SGHTA and CDR2 FQGTGA. The length of the CDR3 is 16 residues. This chain's CDR3 is CANSAQTGQGLYEQYF. For the CDR3, the DNA is TGTGCCAACAGCGCACAAACGGGACAGGGGCTCTACGAGCAGTACTTC.

This chain connects TRBV6-1 to TRBJ2-7; no clear D. The CDR3 is 15 residues long. Germline loops: CDR1 MNHNS, CDR2 SASEGT. The V end lost 5 bases, the J end lost 2 bases, and 16 bases lay between the germline ends. The CDR3 here is CASSPSEGCPYEQYF. CDR3 sequence (DNA): TGTGCCAGCAGTCCCTCCGAAGGGTGCCCCTACGAGCAGTACTTC.

This clonotype was observed many times. The chain has TRBV10-3 and TRBJ2-7; tentative D call: TRBD2 (6 bases). Germline CDR1 and CDR2: ENHRY and SYGVKD. The CDR3 covers 16 residues. With 3 bases removed from V and 2 bases from J, the gap between germline ends came to 17 bases. CDR3 DNA: TGTGCCATCAGTGAAAGAAGGAGGGATGGGGCCTACGAGCAGTACTTC. It is translated as CAISERRRDGAYEQYF.

This clonotype showed up many times. The rearrangement links TRBV30 to TRBJ2-3; D perhaps matches TRBD1 (5 bases). The CDR3 runs 15 residues. Germline V lookup: CDR1 GTSNPN, CDR2 SVGIG (reference sequence). Between the trimmed V and J ends, which lost 0 bases and 0 bases, there was a span of 10 bases. The CDR3 loop reads CAWSVQDYSTDTQYF. The CDR3 DNA sequence: TGTGCCTGGAGTGTACAGGATTATAGCACAGATACGCAGTATTTT.

This sequence joins TRBV6-9 and TRBJ2-7, with 13 positions matching TRBD2. This CDR3 comprises 15 residues. V dropped 3 bases and J dropped 3; count of bases not matched to a gene: 2. In germline, CDR1 is MNHGY, CDR2 SVAAGI. The CDR3 nucleotides are TGTGCCAGCAGTTACGGACTAGCGGGAGACTACGAGCAGTACTTC. Its protein product is CASSYGLAGDYEQYF.

As to this clonotype: With only one base between it and a far larger clone, this is likely a read error. The V call is TRBV6-8, the J call TRBJ2-3; a weak D match, TRBD1 (7 bases). Germline loops: CDR1 MNHGY, CDR2 SAAAGT. V dropped 2 bases and J dropped 4 bases, with 28 bases sitting between them. The CDR3 loop spans 20 amino acids. In DNA form, the CDR3 reads TGTGCCAGCAGTTACACCAAGTGCGCCAGGGGGGTTGGCCAGCCAGATACGCAGTATTTT. Its translation: CASSYTKCARGVGQPDTQYF.

Ten or more counts support this clonotype. The V gene is TRBV28, the J gene TRBJ2-1; TRBD2 matches 12 bases. The CDR3 is 17 residues long. CDR1 and CDR2 (germline): MDHEN, SYDVKM. Trimming removed 7 bases from V and 2 bases from J; junction bases left unmatched: 9. CDR3 sequence: CASKTSGGGRAYNEQFF. DNA of the CDR3: TGTGCCAGCAAGACTAGCGGGGGAGGGCGGGCCTACAATGAGCAGTTCTTC.

This clonotype was recorded many times. This chain joins TRBV9 and TRBJ2-7; D is uncertain. Germline lookup yields CDR1 SGDLS and CDR2 YYNGEE. The CDR3 length is 14 residues. V dropped 4 bases and J dropped 5 bases, with 16 bases sitting between them. As DNA, the CDR3 is TGTGCCAGCAGCTTGCCGGGTTCCCCACACGAGCAGTACTTC. Its protein product is CASSLPGSPHEQYF. Drawing the rest from reference TRBV9 and TRBJ2-7, the complete variable domain is DSGVTQTPKHLITATGQRVTLRCSPRSGDLSVYWYQQSLDQGLQFLIQYYNGEERAKGNILERFSAQQFPDLHSELNLSSLELGDSALYFCASSLPGSPHEQYFGPGTRLTVT.

Remarks on this clonotype: One base away lies a much larger clone, so this may be a sequencing read error. This chain links TRBV6-1 with TRBJ1-1; D is undetermined. The CDR3 is 17 amino acids. The V and J ends lost 7 bases and 0 bases respectively, with 21 bases between them. Germline V CDR1 and CDR2: MNHNS, SASEGT. The CDR3 DNA reads as TGTGCCAGCATACGAGAAAGAGATGCCTTAGTGAACACTGAAGCTTTCTTT. This sequence encodes CASIRERDALVNTEAFF.

Ten or more counts support this clonotype. The V call is TRBV7-9, the J call TRBJ1-1; maybe TRBD1 (6 bases). V was shortened by 5 bases and J by 3 bases, with 13 bases between the two germline ends. CDR1 is SEHNR and CDR2 is FQNEAQ in the germline V gene (reference sequence). This CDR3 has 14 amino acids. For the CDR3, the DNA is TGTGCCAGCAGCCCTGGGACACCGCACACTGAAGCTTTCTTT. This codes for CASSPGTPHTEAFF.